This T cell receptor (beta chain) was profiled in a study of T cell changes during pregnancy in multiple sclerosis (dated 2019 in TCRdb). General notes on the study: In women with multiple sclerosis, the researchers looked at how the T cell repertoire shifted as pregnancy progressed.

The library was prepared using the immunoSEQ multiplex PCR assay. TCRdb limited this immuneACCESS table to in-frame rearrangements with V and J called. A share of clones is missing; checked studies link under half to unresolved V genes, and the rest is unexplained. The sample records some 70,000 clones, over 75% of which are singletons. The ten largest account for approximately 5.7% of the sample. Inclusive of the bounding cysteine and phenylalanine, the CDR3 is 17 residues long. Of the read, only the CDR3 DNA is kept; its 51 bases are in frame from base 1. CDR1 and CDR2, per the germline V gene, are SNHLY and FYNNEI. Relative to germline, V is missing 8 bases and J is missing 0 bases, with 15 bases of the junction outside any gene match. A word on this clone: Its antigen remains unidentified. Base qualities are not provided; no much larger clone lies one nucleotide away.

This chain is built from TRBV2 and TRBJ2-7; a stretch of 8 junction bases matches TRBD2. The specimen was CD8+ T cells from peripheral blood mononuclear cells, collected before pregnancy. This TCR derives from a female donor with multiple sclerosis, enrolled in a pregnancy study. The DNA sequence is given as TGTGCCAGCGACTCCCACCTTCGTAGCGGGGTCTCCTACGAGCAGTACTTC. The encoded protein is CASDSHLRSGVSYEQYF.